Listed below are T cell receptor beta chains from one sample, sequenced in a study of CD8+ T cells in alopecia areata. Data came from immunoSEQ multiplex PCR; TCRdb stores just in-frame clones and leaves some out. The sample carries 190,000 or so clones, roughly 53% recorded once. The source was CD8+ T cells sorted from blood, collected at week 24, from a patient treated with tofacitinib. Receptors originate from a human donor with alopecia areata. CDR3s include the opening cysteine and the closing phenylalanine or tryptophan.

TRBV19,CASSIAAGSSEQYF
TRBV15,CATSGRTGVTDTQYF
TRBV9,CASSVKQDYNSPLHF
TRBV7-9,CASSLTGGYEQYF
TRBV15,CATSSDRGLNQPQHF
TRBV9,CASSVDRGYGYTF
TRBV29-1,CSVEIRGRVQYF
TRBV11-2,CASSLFRGTEPYGYTF
TRBV18,CASSPPVLDRENYGYTF
TRBV29-1,CSVPTWDRGGCTF
TRBV30,CAWSEGSGTDTQYF
TRBV29-1,CSVRGDGNTIYF
TRBV5-6,CASSFGMGGKAFF
TRBV19,CASSTGTTYEQYF
TRBV9,CASSAHGQANTEAFF
TRBV30,CAWSVGGYSYEQYF